This passage covers 6 T cell receptor beta chains from one sample sequenced in a study of T cells after yellow fever vaccination. TCRdb called the 5' RACE reads again in MiXCR, with one record for every CDR3 protein. The data contain just under 85,000 distinct CDR3 sequences, less than 15% of them singletons. The specimen comprised CD8+ T cells not binding an NS4B(214-222) dextramer, sorted from PBMCs, sampled about 21 days after the first yellow fever vaccination. The receptors originated from a young man who received the YFV17D yellow fever vaccine.

The genes are TRBV6-2 or TRBV6-3 and TRBJ1-2, with D unclear. The germline CDR1 and CDR2 sequences are MNHEY and SVGEGT. This CDR3 comprises 13 residues. The V end lost 0 bases, the J end lost 6 bases, and 8 bases lay between the germline ends. In nucleotides, the CDR3 is TGTGCCAGCAGTTACTCCGATCAACATGGCTACACCTTC. This codes for CASSYSDQHGYTF.

This CDR3 is CASRQGRDEAFF. The CDR3 nucleotides read TGTGCCAGCAGACAGGGTAGAGACGAAGCTTTCTTT. The rearrangement joins TRBV5-5 to TRBJ1-1; TRBD1 might be the D (6 bases). The CDR3 runs to 12 residues. Trimming took off 5 bases at V and 8 bases at J, with 13 bases between the two ends. The germline V gene has CDR1 SGHKS and CDR2 YYEKEE (reference sequence).

The J gene is TRBJ2-5, the V gene TRBV7-2; D perhaps matches TRBD1 (5 bases). The V and J ends lost 1 base and 0 bases respectively, with 12 bases between them. The CDR3 is made up of 16 amino acids. Germline V gives CDR1 SGHTA, CDR2 FQGNSA. The CDR3 reads CASSLVLGPDQETQYF. As DNA, the CDR3 is TGTGCCAGCAGCTTAGTCCTGGGGCCCGACCAAGAGACCCAGTACTTC.

V usage is TRBV7-9 and J usage is TRBJ2-7; D not certain. Germline V gene lookup returns CDR1 SEHNR and CDR2 FQNEAQ (reference sequence). V dropped 1 base and J dropped 4 bases, with 5 bases sitting between them. This CDR3 is built from 12 residues. CDR3 sequence reads: CASSLGYYEQYF. CDR3 nucleotides: TGTGCCAGCAGCTTAGGATATTACGAGCAGTACTTC.

The chain combines TRBV11-1 with TRBJ2-7, with 7 bases fitting TRBD1. The ends lost 5 bases at V and 0 bases at J; junction bases unmatched: 4. CDR3 length: 14 residues. Germline assignment: CDR1 SGHAT and CDR2 FQDESV (reference sequence). CDR3 nucleotide sequence: TGTGCCAGCAGCGCTACAGGGGCCTCCTACGAGCAGTACGTC. It is translated as CASSATGASYEQYV.

This chain uses TRBV20-1 with TRBJ2-5; 7 bases agree with TRBD2. The CDR3 length is 14 residues. After removal of 0 bases from V and 2 bases from J, the junction contained 3 bases not matched to a gene. CDR1 and CDR2 from the germline V gene are DFQATT and SNEGSKA (reference sequence). The DNA of the CDR3 is TGCAGTGCTAGAGATGGGGGGGTACAAGAGACCCAGTACTTC. As protein: CSARDGGVQETQYF.